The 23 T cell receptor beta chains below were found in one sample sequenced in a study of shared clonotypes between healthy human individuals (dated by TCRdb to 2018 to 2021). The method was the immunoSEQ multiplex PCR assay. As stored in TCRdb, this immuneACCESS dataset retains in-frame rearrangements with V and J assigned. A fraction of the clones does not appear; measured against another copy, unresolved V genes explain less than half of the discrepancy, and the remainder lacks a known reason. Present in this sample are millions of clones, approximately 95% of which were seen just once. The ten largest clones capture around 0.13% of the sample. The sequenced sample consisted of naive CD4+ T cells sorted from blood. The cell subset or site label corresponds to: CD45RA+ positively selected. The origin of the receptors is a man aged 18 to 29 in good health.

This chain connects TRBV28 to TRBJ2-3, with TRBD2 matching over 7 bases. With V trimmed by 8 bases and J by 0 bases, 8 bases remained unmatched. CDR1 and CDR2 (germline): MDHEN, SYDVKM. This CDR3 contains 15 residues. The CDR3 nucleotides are TGTGCCAGCTCCACAGCGGGGTCTAGCACAGATACGCAGTATTTT. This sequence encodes CASSTAGSSTDTQYF.

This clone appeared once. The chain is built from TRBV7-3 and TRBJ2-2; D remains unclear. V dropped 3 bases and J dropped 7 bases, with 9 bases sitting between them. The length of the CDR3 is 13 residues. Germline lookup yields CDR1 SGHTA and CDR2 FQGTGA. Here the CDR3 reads CASSFSSDGELFF. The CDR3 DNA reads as TGTGCCAGCAGCTTCAGTTCTGACGGGGAGCTGTTTTTT. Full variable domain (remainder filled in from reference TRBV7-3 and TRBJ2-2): GAGVSQTPSNKVTEKGKYVELRCDPISGHTALYWYRQSLGQGPEFLIYFQGTGAADDSGLPNDRFFAVRPEGSVSTLKIQRTERGDSAVYLCASSFSSDGELFFGEGSRLTVL.

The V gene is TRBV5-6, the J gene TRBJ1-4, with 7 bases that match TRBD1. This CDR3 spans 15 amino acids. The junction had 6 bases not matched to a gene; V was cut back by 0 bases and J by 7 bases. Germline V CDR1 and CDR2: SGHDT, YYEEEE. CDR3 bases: TGTGCCAGCAGCTTGGAATCAGGGGGAGCTGAAAAACTGTTTTTT. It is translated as CASSLESGGAEKLFF. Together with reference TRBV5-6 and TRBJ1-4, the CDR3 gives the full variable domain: DAGVTQSPTHLIKTRGQQVTLRCSPKSGHDTVSWYQQALGQGPQFIFQYYEEEERQRGNFPDRFSGHQFPNYSSELNVNALLLGDSALYLCASSLESGGAEKLFFGSGTQLSVL.

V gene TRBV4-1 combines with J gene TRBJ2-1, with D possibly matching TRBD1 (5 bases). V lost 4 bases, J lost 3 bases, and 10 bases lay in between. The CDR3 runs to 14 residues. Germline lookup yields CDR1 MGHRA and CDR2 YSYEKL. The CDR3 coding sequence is TGCGCCAGCAGCCGACAGAGAGGCTACAATGAGCAGTTCTTC. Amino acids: CASSRQRGYNEQFF.

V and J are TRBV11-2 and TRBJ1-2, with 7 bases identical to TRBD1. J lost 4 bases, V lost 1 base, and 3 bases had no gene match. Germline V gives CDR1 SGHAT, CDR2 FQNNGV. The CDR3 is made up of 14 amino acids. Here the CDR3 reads CASSLVRGAYGYTF. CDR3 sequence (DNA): TGTGCCAGCAGCTTAGTCAGGGGGGCCTATGGCTACACCTTC.

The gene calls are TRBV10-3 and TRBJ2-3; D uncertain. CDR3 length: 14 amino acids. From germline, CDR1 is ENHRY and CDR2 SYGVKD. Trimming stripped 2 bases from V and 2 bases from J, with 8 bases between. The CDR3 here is CAISETPHTDTQYF. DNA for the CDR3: TGTGCCATCAGTGAGACACCTCACACAGATACGCAGTATTTT.

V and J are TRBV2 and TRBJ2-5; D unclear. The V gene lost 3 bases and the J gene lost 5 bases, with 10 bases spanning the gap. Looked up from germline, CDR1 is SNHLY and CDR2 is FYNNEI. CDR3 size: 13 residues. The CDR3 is CASSDPSPETQYF. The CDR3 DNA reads TGTGCCAGCAGTGACCCCAGTCCGGAGACCCAGTACTTC.

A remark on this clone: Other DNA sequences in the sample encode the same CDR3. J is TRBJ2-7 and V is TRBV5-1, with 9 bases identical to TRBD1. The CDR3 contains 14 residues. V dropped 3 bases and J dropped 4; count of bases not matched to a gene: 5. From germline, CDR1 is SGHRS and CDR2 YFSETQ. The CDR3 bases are TGCGCCAGCAGCTCGCGGGACAGGGAATACGAGCAGTACTTC. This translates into CASSSRDREYEQYF.

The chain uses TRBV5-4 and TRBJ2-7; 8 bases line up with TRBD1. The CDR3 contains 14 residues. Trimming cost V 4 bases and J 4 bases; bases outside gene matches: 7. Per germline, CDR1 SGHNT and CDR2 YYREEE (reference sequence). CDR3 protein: CASSSMGQDYEQYF. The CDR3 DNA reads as TGTGCCAGCAGCAGTATGGGACAGGATTACGAGCAGTACTTC.

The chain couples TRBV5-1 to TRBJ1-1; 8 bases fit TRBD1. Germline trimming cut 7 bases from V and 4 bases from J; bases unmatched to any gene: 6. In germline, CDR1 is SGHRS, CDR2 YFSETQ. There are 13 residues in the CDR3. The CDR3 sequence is CASSQGVGTEAFF. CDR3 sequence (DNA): TGCGCCAGCTCACAGGGGGTTGGCACTGAAGCTTTCTTT.

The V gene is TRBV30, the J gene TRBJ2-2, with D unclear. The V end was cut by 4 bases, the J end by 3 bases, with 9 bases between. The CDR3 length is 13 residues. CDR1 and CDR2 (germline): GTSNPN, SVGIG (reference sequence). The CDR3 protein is CAWTVIYTGELFF. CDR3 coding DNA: TGTGCCTGGACTGTTATCTACACCGGGGAGCTGTTTTTT.

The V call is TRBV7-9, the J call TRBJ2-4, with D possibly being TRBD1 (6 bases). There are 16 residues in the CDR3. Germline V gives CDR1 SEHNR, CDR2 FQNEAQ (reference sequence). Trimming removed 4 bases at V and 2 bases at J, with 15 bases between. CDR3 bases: TGTGCCAGCAGCTCCCCGCCAGGGACACCCAAAAACATTCAGTACTTC. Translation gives CASSSPPGTPKNIQYF.

The CDR3 loop is CASSLGLAGDRYEQYF. The CDR3 nucleotides read TGTGCCAGCAGCTTGGGACTAGCGGGAGATCGTTACGAGCAGTACTTC. V and J are TRBV5-5 and TRBJ2-7; TRBD2 matches 12 bases. V shed 0 bases, J shed 4 bases, and the junction held 5 bases outside the gene matches. The CDR3 extends over 16 amino acids. Germline CDR1 is SGHKS and CDR2 is YYEKEE (reference sequence).

CDR3 coding DNA: TGTGCCAGCAGTTACGCCTCAGGGTCGATTGGAAACACCATATATTTT. Amino acids: CASSYASGSIGNTIYF. The chain has TRBV6-5 and TRBJ1-3; weak D call: TRBD1 (5 bases). The CDR3 consists of 16 residues. Germline CDR1 and CDR2: MNHEY and SVGAGI. Trimming pared 2 bases from V and 3 bases from J, leaving 14 bases between.

The CDR3 is CASSMRLGETQYF. As DNA, the CDR3 is TGTGCCAGCAGTATGAGATTGGGGGAGACCCAGTACTTC. This chain links TRBV28 with TRBJ2-5; no clear D gene. Germline CDR1 reads MDHEN; CDR2 reads SYDVKM. The V and J ends lost 5 bases and 5 bases respectively, with 12 bases between them. The CDR3 runs 13 residues.

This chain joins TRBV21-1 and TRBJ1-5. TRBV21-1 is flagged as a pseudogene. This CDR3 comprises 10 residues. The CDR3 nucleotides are TGTGCCAGCGGTCGTCAGCCCCAGCATTTT. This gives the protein CASGRQPQHF.

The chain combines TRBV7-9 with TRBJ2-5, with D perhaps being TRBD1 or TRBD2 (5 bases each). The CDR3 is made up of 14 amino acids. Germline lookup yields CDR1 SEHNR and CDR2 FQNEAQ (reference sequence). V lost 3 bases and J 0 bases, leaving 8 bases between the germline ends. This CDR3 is CASSFSGHQETQYF. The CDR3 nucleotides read TGTGCCAGCAGCTTCTCGGGACACCAAGAGACCCAGTACTTC.

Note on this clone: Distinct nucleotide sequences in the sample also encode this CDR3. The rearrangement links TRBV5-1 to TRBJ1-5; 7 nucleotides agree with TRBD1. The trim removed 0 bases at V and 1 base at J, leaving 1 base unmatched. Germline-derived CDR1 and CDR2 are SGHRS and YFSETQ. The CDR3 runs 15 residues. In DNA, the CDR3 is TGCGCCAGCAGCTTGGAGGGGGCCAGCAATCAGCCCCAGCATTTT. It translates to CASSLEGASNQPQHF.

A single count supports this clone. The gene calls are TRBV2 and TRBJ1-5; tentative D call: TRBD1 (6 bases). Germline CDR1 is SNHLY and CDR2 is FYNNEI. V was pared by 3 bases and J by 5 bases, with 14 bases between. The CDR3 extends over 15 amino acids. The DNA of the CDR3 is TGTGCCAGCAGTGAGATTCGGGGGCGCGATCAGCCCCAGCATTTT. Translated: CASSEIRGRDQPQHF. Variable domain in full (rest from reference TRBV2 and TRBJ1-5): EPEVTQTPSHQVTQMGQEVILRCVPISNHLYFYWYRQILGQKVEFLVSFYNNEISEKSEIFDDQFSVERPDGSNFTLKIRSTKLEDSAMYFCASSEIRGRDQPQHFGDGTRLSIL.

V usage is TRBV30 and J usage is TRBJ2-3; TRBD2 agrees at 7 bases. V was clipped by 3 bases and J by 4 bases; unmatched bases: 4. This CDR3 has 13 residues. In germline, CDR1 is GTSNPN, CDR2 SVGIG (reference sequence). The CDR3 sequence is CAWRLAAADTQYF. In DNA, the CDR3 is TGTGCCTGGAGGCTAGCGGCTGCAGATACGCAGTATTTT.

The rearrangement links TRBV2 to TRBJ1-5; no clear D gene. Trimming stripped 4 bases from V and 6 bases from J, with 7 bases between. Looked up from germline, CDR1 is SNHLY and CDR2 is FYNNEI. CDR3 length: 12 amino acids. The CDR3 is CASSGAVQPQHF. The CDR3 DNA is TGTGCCAGCAGTGGGGCAGTTCAGCCCCAGCATTTT.

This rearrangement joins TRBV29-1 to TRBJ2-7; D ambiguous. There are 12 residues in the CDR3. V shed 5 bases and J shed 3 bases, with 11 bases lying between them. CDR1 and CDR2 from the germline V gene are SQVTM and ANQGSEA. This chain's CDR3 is CSVRTPFYEQYF. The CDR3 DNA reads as TGCAGCGTTCGTACACCTTTCTACGAGCAGTACTTC.

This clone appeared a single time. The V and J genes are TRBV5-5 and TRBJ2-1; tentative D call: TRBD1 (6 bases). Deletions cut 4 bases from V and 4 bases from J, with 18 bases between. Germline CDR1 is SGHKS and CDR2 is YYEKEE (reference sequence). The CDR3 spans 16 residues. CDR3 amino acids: CASSPNPVGGYNEQFF. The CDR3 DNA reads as TGTGCCAGCAGCCCAAACCCCGTAGGGGGATACAATGAGCAGTTCTTC.